Listed below are T cell receptor beta chains from one sample, sequenced in a study of tumor-infiltrating lymphocytes in localized non-small cell lung cancer. Here immunoSEQ multiplex PCR was the method, and the copy in TCRdb shows in-frame clones only, minus some. This table has about 9,200 clones, around 64% appearing once. The source material was uninvolved lung tissue not adjacent to the tumor. The receptor set was obtained from a human donor with non-small cell lung cancer. CDR3s include the opening cysteine and the closing phenylalanine or tryptophan. D genes are given only for firm matches. Rows may omit the clone size; those that give it use once, few, many or a size class.

V gene	D gene	clone size	J gene	CDR3 DNA	CDR3 protein
TRBV6-5	TRBD1	NA	TRBJ2-3	TGTGCCAGCAGCCCAGGGGGCTCCGACACAGATACGCAGTATTTT	CASSPGGSDTDTQYF
TRBV4-2	NA	NA	TRBJ1-5	TGTGCCAGCAGCCAAGGGCAGGGCAATCAGCCCCAGCATTTT	CASSQGQGNQPQHF
TRBV29-1	TRBD2	few	TRBJ2-5	TGCAGCGTTGCTTCGGGGGGGCTGGCGACCCAGTACTTC	CSVASGGLATQYF
TRBV11-2	NA	NA	TRBJ1-3	TGTGCCAGCAGCTTAGCAGGTGGGGGAAACACCATATATTTT	CASSLAGGGNTIYF
TRBV5-1	NA	NA	TRBJ2-3	TGCGCCAGCAGCGTCTCAGAGGGCACAGATACGCAGTATTTT	CASSVSEGTDTQYF
TRBV4-2	TRBD2	NA	TRBJ2-2	TGTGCCAGCAGCCAAGATTATGGGGTAGCGGGGGCTGGGGAGCTGTTTTTT	CASSQDYGVAGAGELFF
TRBV11-2	NA	NA	TRBJ2-5	TGTGCCAGCAGCTTAGATGGGGGGGCCGGCTTCAGGGAGACCCAGTACTTC	CASSLDGGAGFRETQYF
TRBV5-4	NA	NA	TRBJ1-6	TGTGCCAGCAGCTTGGGAAGGGGAAGGTCCCTCCACTTT	CASSLGRGRSLHF
TRBV4-1	NA	few	TRBJ2-5	TGCGCCAGCAGCCAAAGGCAGATTCAAGAGACCCAGTACTTC	CASSQRQIQETQYF
TRBV30	TRBD1	NA	TRBJ1-2	TGTGCCTGGAGTGTTCTGACAGGGGAGGACTATGGCTACACCTTC	CAWSVLTGEDYGYTF
TRBV7-9	TRBD1	NA	TRBJ2-1	TGTGCCAGCAGCGATAGTTTACAGGGGGACAATGAGCAGTTCTTC	CASSDSLQGDNEQFF
TRBV7-3	TRBD1	NA	TRBJ1-2	TGTGCCAGCAGCCAAGGCAGGACAGGGAATGGCTACACCTTC	CASSQGRTGNGYTF
TRBV19	NA	few	TRBJ1-3	TGTGCCAGTAGTCCGCCGGACGCACTCTCTGGAAACACCATATATTTT	CASSPPDALSGNTIYF
TRBV27	NA	few	TRBJ2-2	TGTGCCAGCAGTTCGCAGGGTAGCACCGGGGAGCTGTTTTTT	CASSSQGSTGELFF
TRBV5-1	NA	NA	TRBJ1-4	TGCGCCAGCAGCTTGGGGGGTTTAAATGAAAAACTGTTTTTT	CASSLGGLNEKLFF
TRBV18	NA	NA	TRBJ1-2	TGTGCCAGCTCACCGGACAGTAACTATGGCTACACCTTC	CASSPDSNYGYTF
TRBV7-9	NA	few	TRBJ2-1	TGTGCCAGCAGCTTAGCGACAGAGGGAGGTGAGCAGTTCTTC	CASSLATEGGEQFF